This TCR beta chain was sequenced in a study of blood T cell repertoires in COVID-19. Seattle enrolled patients during active infection and tracked them longitudinally. The CDR3 totals 13 residues. The V gene's germline CDR1 is SQVTM and CDR2 ANQGSEA. V lost 6 bases, J lost 7 bases, and 6 bases stayed unmatched. Method: immunoSEQ multiplex PCR; TCRdb's copy keeps in-frame clones and lacks some. The sample shows fewer than 140,000 clones, approximately 80% of them seen only once. The sequenced sample was peripheral blood. This sequence originates from an elderly man with COVID-19, enrolled during active disease. The gene calls are TRBV29-1 and TRBJ2-3; 11 positions match TRBD2. CDR3 DNA sequence: TGCAGCGTCGGTAGCGGGAGGGAAAATACGCAGTATTTT. It yields the protein CSVGSGRENTQYF.